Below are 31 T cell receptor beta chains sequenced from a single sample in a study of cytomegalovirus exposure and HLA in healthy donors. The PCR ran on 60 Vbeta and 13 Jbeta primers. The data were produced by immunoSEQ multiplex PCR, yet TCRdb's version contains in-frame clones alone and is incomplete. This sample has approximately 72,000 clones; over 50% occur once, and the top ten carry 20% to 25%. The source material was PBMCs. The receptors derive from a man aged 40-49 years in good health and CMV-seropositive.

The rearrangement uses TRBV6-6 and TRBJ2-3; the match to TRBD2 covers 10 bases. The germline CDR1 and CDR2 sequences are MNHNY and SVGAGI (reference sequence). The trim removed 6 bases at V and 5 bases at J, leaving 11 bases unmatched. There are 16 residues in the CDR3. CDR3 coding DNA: TGTGCCAGCAGGGTAGAAATAGCGGGGGGAGTAGATACGCAGTATTTT. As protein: CASRVEIAGGVDTQYF.

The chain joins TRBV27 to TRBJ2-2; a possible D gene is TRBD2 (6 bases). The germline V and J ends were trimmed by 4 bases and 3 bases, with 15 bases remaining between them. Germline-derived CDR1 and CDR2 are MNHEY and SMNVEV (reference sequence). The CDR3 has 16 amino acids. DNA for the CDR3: TGTGCCAGCAGTTGGAGGTCGGGGACTTACACCGGGGAGCTGTTTTTT. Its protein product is CASSWRSGTYTGELFF.

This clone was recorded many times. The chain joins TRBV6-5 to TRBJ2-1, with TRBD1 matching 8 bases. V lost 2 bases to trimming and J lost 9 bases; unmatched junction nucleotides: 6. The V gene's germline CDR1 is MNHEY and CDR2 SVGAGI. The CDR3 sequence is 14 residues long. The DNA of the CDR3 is TGTGCCAGCAGTTACCTCCAGGGGGCTGGTGAGCAGTTCTTC. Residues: CASSYLQGAGEQFF.

Here the CDR3 DNA reads TGTGCCAGCAGGACTAGCGGGGCCCATGAGACCCAGTACTTC. This translates into CASRTSGAHETQYF. This chain connects TRBV6-1 to TRBJ2-5, with 11 bases matching TRBD2. In germline, CDR1 is MNHNS, CDR2 SASEGT. CDR3 length: 14 residues. Losses at the gene ends were 6 bases for V and 5 bases for J; bases not matched to a gene: 5.

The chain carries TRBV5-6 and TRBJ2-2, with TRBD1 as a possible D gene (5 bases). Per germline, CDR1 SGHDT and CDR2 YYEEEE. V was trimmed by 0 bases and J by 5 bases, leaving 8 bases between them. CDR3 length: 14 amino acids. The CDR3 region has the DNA TGTGCCAGCAGCTTGGCCCCAGGGACCGGGGAGCTGTTTTTT. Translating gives CASSLAPGTGELFF.

As DNA, the CDR3 is TGTGCCAGCACTCCTCCCCGGGGGTACAATGAGCAGTTCTTC. Amino acids: CASTPPRGYNEQFF. This chain uses TRBV7-9 with TRBJ2-1, with D perhaps matching TRBD2 (6 bases). CDR1 and CDR2 (germline): SEHNR, FQNEAQ (reference sequence). V lost 7 bases, J lost 4 bases, and 14 bases lay in between. This CDR3 comprises 14 residues.

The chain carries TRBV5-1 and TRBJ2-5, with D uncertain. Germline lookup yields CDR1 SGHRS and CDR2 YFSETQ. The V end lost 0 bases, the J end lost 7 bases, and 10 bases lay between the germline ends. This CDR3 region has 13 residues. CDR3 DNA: TGCGCCAGCAGCTTGGAAGGTACGGGGACCCAGTACTTC. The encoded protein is CASSLEGTGTQYF.

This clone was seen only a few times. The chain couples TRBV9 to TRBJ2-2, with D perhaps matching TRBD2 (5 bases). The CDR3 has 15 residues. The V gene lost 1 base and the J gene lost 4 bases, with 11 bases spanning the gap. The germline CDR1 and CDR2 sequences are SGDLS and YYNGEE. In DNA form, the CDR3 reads TGTGCCAGCAGCGTAACGGAGCGGACCACCGGGGAGCTGTTTTTT. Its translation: CASSVTERTTGELFF.

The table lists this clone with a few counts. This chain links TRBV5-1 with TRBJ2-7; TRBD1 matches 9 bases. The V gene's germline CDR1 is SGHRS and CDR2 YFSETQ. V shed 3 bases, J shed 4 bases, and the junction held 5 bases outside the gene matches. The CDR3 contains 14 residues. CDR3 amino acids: CASSSGTGMYEQYF. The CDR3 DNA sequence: TGCGCCAGCAGCTCCGGGACAGGGATGTACGAGCAGTACTTC.

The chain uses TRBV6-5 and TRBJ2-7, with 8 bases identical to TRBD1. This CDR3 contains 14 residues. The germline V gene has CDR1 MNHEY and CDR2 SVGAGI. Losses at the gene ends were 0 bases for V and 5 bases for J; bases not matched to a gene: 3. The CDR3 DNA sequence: TGTGCCAGCAGTTACTCGGACAGGGACGACGAGCAGTACTTC. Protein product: CASSYSDRDDEQYF.

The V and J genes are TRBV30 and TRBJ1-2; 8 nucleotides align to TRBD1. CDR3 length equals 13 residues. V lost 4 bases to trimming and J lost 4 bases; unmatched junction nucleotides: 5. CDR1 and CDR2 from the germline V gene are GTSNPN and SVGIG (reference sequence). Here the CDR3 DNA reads TGTGCCTGGACCCCAGGGACAGGCTATGGCTACACCTTC. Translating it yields CAWTPGTGYGYTF.

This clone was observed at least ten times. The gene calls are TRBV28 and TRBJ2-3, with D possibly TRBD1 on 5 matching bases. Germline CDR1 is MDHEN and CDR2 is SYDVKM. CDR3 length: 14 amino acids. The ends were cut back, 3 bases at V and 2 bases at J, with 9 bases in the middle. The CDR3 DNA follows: TGTGCCAGCAGTTTCAGGGTCTACACAGATACGCAGTATTTT. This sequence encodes CASSFRVYTDTQYF.

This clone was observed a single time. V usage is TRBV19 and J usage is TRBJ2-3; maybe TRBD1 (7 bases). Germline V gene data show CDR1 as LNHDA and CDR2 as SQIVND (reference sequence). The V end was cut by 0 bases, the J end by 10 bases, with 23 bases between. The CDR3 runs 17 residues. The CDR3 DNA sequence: TGTGCCAGTAGTATAGATAATGAGGGGGCGGGATCGAGGCCGCAGTATTTT. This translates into CASSIDNEGAGSRPQYF.

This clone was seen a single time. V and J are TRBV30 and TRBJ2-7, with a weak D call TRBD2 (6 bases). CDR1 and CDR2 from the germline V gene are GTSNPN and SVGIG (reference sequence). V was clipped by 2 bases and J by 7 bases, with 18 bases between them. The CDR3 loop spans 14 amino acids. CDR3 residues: CAWSLGLLTSEQYF. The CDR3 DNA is TGTGCCTGGAGTTTGGGACTCCTTACTTCGGAGCAGTACTTC.

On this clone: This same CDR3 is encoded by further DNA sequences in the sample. Written as DNA, the CDR3 is TGTGCCAGCAGCTTGCGGGGGAATCAGCCCCAGCATTTT. Amino acids: CASSLRGNQPQHF. V is TRBV7-2 and J is TRBJ1-5; TRBD1 is a possible D gene (5 bases). The V end was cut by 3 bases, the J end by 4 bases, with 7 bases between. This CDR3 region has 13 residues. In germline, CDR1 is SGHTA, CDR2 FQGNSA.

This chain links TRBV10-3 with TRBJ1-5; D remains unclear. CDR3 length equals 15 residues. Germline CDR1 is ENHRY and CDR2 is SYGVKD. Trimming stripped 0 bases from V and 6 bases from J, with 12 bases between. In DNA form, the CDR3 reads TGTGCCATCAGTGAGTCGGAGGGCGCCGGTCAGCCCCAGCATTTT. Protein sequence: CAISESEGAGQPQHF.

CDR3 protein: CASSQVGDYQETQYF. The CDR3 DNA reads as TGCGCCAGCAGCCAAGTAGGGGATTATCAAGAGACCCAGTACTTC. The chain links TRBV4-1 to TRBJ2-5, with a weak D call TRBD1 (5 bases). Germline loops: CDR1 MGHRA, CDR2 YSYEKL. The V end was cut by 1 base, the J end by 2 bases, with 11 bases between. The CDR3 length is 15 residues.

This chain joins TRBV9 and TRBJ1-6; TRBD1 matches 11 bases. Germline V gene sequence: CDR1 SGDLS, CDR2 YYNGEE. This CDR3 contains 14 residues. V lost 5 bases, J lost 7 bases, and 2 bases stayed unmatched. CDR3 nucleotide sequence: TGTGCCAGCAGTGGGACAGGGGGGAATTCACCCCTCCACTTT. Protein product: CASSGTGGNSPLHF.

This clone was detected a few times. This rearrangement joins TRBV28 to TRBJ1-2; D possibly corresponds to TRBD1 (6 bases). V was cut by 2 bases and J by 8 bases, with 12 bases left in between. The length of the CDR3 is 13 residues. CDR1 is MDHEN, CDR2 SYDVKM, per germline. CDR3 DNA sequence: TGTGCCAGCAGTTTACCAGGGGTGAGAGGCTACACCTTC. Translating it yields CASSLPGVRGYTF.

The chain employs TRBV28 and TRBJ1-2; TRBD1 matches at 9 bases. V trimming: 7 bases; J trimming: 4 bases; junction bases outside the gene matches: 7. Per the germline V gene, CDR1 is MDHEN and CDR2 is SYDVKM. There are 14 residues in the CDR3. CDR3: CASNLQGAAYGYTF. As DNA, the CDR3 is TGTGCCAGCAATCTACAGGGGGCTGCCTATGGCTACACCTTC.

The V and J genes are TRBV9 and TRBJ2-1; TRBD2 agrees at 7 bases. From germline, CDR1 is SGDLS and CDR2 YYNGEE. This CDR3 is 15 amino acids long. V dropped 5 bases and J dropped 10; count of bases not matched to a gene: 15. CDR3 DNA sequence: TGTGCCAGCAGGGGGGGTGGGGCGGGGGAGGTAGAGCAGTTCTTC. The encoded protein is CASRGGGAGEVEQFF.

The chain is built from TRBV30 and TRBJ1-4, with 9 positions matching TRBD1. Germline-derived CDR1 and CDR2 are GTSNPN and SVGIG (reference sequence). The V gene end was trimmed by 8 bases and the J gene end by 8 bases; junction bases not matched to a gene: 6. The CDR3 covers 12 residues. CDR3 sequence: CATTGGGEKLFF. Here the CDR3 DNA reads TGTGCCACGACAGGGGGAGGCGAAAAACTGTTTTTT.

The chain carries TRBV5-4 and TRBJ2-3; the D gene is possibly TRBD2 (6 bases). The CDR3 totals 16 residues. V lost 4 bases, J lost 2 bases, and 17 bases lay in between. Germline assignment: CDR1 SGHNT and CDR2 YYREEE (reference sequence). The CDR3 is CASSPNTRLVTDTQYF. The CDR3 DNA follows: TGTGCCAGCAGCCCGAACACCAGACTAGTCACAGATACGCAGTATTTT.

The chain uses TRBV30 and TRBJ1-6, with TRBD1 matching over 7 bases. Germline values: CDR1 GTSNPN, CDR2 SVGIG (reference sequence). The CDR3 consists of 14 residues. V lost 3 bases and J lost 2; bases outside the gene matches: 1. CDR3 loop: CAWRQGAYNSPLHF. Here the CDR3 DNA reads TGTGCCTGGAGGCAGGGGGCCTATAATTCACCCCTCCACTTT.

The CDR3 coding sequence is TGTGCCAGCAGTTACTCGCTAGGGGCCTACGAGCAGTACTTC. Translating gives CASSYSLGAYEQYF. The rearrangement joins TRBV6-5 to TRBJ2-7; D perhaps matches TRBD1 (5 bases). The V end lost 0 bases, the J end lost 2 bases, and 8 bases lay between the germline ends. The CDR3 is 14 amino acids. In germline, CDR1 is MNHEY, CDR2 SVGAGI.

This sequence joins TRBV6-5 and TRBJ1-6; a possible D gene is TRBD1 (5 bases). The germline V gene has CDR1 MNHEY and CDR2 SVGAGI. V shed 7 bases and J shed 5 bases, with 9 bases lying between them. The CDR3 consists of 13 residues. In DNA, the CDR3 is TGTGCCAGCACGACAGAAGATAATTCACCCCTCCACTTT. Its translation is CASTTEDNSPLHF.

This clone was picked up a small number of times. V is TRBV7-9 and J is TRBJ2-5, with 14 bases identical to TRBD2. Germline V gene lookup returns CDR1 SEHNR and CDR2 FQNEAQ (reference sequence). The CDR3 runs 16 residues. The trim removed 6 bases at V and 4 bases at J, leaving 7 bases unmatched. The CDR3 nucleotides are TGTGCCAGCAGACGGACTGGACTAGCGGGAGGAGAGACCCAGTACTTC. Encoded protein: CASRRTGLAGGETQYF.

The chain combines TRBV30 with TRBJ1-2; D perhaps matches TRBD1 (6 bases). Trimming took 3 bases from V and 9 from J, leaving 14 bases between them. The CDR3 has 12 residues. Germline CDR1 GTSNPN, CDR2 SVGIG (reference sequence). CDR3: CAWSTGLWSYTF. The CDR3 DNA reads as TGTGCCTGGAGCACAGGGCTATGGAGCTACACCTTC.

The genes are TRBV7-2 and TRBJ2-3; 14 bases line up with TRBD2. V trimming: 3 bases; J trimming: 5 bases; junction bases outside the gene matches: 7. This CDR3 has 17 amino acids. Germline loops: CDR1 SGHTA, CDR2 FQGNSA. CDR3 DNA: TGTGCCAGCAGCTTGTATGGGACTAGCGGGGGTCGAGATACGCAGTATTTT. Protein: CASSLYGTSGGRDTQYF.

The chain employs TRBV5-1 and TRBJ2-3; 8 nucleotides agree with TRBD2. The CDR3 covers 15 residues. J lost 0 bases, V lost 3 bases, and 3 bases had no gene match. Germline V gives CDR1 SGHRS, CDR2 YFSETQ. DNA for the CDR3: TGCGCCAGCAGCTATATAGCGGGGAGCACAGATACGCAGTATTTT. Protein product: CASSYIAGSTDTQYF.

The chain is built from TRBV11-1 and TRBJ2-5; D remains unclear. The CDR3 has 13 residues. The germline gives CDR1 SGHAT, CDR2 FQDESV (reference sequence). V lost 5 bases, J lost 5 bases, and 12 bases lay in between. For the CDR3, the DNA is TGTGCCAGCAGCGGGCGCTCCCACGAGACCCAGTACTTC. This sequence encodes CASSGRSHETQYF.